Shown below are 31 T cell receptor beta chains from a single sample sequenced in a study of cytomegalovirus exposure and HLA in healthy donors (dated 2017 in TCRdb). Library prep was done by the immunoSEQ multiplex PCR assay. The multiplex PCR relied on a mix of 60 forward primers for TCR Vbeta segments and 13 reverse primers for TCR Jbeta segments. TCRdb took over this immuneACCESS table, retaining in-frame rearrangements with V and J assigned. Such tables are incomplete; in checked studies, under half of the missing clones stem from an unresolved V gene, and the remainder is unexplained. A total of approximately 73,000 clones appear in this sample, about 60% of them only once. 5.7% of the sample is taken by the ten largest. Sequenced: PBMCs. The receptors stem from a man aged 30 to 45 in good health and CMV-seropositive.

The chain uses TRBV11-2 and TRBJ2-7; 8 nucleotides align to TRBD2. The CDR3 loop spans 15 amino acids. The ends lost 4 bases at V and 2 bases at J; junction bases unmatched: 7. Germline-derived CDR1 and CDR2 are SGHAT and FQNNGV. The CDR3 region has the DNA TGTGCCAGCAGCTCCCTAGCGGGCGGGACCTACGAGCAGTACTTC. Protein: CASSSLAGGTYEQYF.

In this sample, this clone turned up a few times. The CDR3 is CASSVVGLDTDTQYF. The CDR3 DNA is TGTGCCAGCAGCGTAGTGGGACTTGACACAGATACGCAGTATTTT. The chain joins TRBV9 to TRBJ2-3; a weak D match, TRBD2 (6 bases). V gave up 0 bases and J gave up 2 bases, with 10 bases separating them. The CDR3 is 15 amino acids. Germline V gene data show CDR1 as SGDLS and CDR2 as YYNGEE.

This clone was observed once. V and J are TRBV28 and TRBJ2-1; D is ambiguous. CDR1 and CDR2 (germline): MDHEN, SYDVKM. Trimming pared 7 bases from V and 3 bases from J, leaving 10 bases between. This CDR3 contains 13 residues. CDR3 nucleotide sequence: TGTGCCAGCAAAGCCCCGGTCTACAATGAGCAGTTCTTC. Its protein is CASKAPVYNEQFF.

The rearrangement links TRBV14 to TRBJ2-7, with 7 bases aligning to TRBD1. In germline, CDR1 is SGHDN, CDR2 FVKESK. The CDR3 covers 17 residues. V lost 3 bases and J lost 2; bases outside the gene matches: 13. CDR3 region: CASSHSSRDRLTYEQYF. The CDR3 DNA reads TGTGCCAGCAGCCATTCATCCCGGGACAGATTAACCTACGAGCAGTACTTC. The entire variable domain, with the rest obtained from reference TRBV14 and TRBJ2-7, is as follows: EAGVTQFPSHSVIEKGQTVTLRCDPISGHDNLYWYRRVMGKEIKFLLHFVKESKQDESGMPNNRFLAERTGGTYSTLKVQPAELEDSGVYFCASSHSSRDRLTYEQYFGPGTRLTVT.

This clone was recorded only once. This chain joins TRBV4-2 and TRBJ1-6; D unresolved. The V end was cut by 0 bases, the J end by 8 bases, with 11 bases between. The CDR3 is 15 amino acids. Germline-derived CDR1 and CDR2 are LGHNA and YNFKEQ. CDR3 in amino acids: CASSQDNSRDSPLHF. The CDR3 nucleotides are TGTGCCAGCAGCCAAGATAACTCCCGCGATTCACCCCTCCACTTT.

This clone was counted a few times. The J gene is TRBJ2-2, the V gene TRBV14; D perhaps matches TRBD1 (6 bases). The CDR3 length is 18 residues. Germline V gene sequence: CDR1 SGHDN, CDR2 FVKESK. Trimming removed 0 bases at V and 5 bases at J, with 19 bases between. CDR3 protein: CASSQDQAYRVNTGELFF. The CDR3 DNA is TGTGCCAGCAGCCAAGATCAAGCGTACAGGGTCAATACCGGGGAGCTGTTTTTT.

J is TRBJ2-4 and V is TRBV7-6, with TRBD2 as a possible D gene (6 bases). CDR1 is SGHVS and CDR2 is FNYEAQ in the germline V gene. Trimming took off 4 bases at V and 0 bases at J, with 16 bases between the two ends. This CDR3 region has 17 residues. The CDR3, as DNA: TGTGCCAGCAGCTCCGGGACCGAGGGACTAGCCAAAAACATTCAGTACTTC. The encoded protein is CASSSGTEGLAKNIQYF.

The rearrangement joins TRBV21-1 to TRBJ1-3; the table's D call, TRBD1, was not checked against the DNA. TRBV21-1 is a pseudogene segment. The CDR3 spans 20 residues. CDR3 amino acids: CASSKGDNGRDRISGNTIYF. DNA of the CDR3: TGTGCCAGCAGCAAAGGGGACAATGGCCGGGACAGGATCTCTGGAAACACCATATATTTT.

CDR3 sequence: CASSLGGVEETQYF. The CDR3 DNA follows: TGTGCCAGCAGCCTGGGGGGGGTCGAGGAGACCCAGTACTTC. The chain recombines TRBV7-9 with TRBJ2-5; TRBD2 agrees at 7 bases. The CDR3 contains 14 residues. The V segment lost 5 bases and the J segment 5 bases; nucleotides outside the gene matches: 8. CDR1 is SEHNR and CDR2 is FQNEAQ in the germline V gene (reference sequence).

This chain links TRBV7-8 with TRBJ2-1; 12 bases line up with TRBD2. This CDR3 region has 17 residues. The V and J ends lost 1 base and 5 bases, in that order; junction bases with no gene match: 6. Germline CDR1 reads SGHVS; CDR2 reads FQNEAQ. Written as DNA, the CDR3 is TGTGCCAGCAGCTTAGGACTAGCGGGAGCCTCACACAATGAGCAGTTCTTC. Translating it yields CASSLGLAGASHNEQFF. Filled out from reference TRBV7-8 and TRBJ2-1, the complete variable domain reads GAGVSQSPRYKVAKRGQDVALRCDPISGHVSLFWYQQALGQGPEFLTYFQNEAQLDKSGLPSDRFFAERPEGSVSTLKIQRTQQEDSAVYLCASSLGLAGASHNEQFFGPGTRLTVL.

This clone appeared a few times. The CDR3 region is CASSVAKGVFDSGNTIYF. In DNA form, the CDR3 reads TGTGCCAGCAGCGTAGCTAAAGGGGTGTTTGACTCTGGAAACACCATATATTTT. The rearrangement joins TRBV9 to TRBJ1-3, with D possibly TRBD1 on 5 matching bases. The CDR3 consists of 18 residues. In germline, CDR1 is SGDLS, CDR2 YYNGEE. Trimming shortened V by 0 bases and J by 0 bases, and 16 bases separated the two germline ends.

The V and J genes are TRBV19 and TRBJ2-1; 9 nucleotides align to TRBD2. Germline-derived CDR1 and CDR2 are LNHDA and SQIVND (reference sequence). Trimming at V came to 4 bases and at J to 8 bases, leaving 6 bases not matched to a gene. This CDR3 is 14 amino acids long. The CDR3 is CASSTLAGSYEQFF. CDR3 DNA sequence: TGTGCCAGTAGTACGCTAGCGGGGTCGTATGAGCAGTTCTTC. Complete variable domain (other parts from reference TRBV19 and TRBJ2-1): DGGITQSPKYLFRKEGQNVTLSCEQNLNHDAMYWYRQDPGQGLRLIYYSQIVNDFQKGDIAEGYSVSREKKESFPLTVTSAQKNPTAFYLCASSTLAGSYEQFFGPGTRLTVL.

This clone was seen more than once but under ten times. The gene calls are TRBV28 and TRBJ2-1; TRBD2 matches 7 bases. Germline CDR1 is MDHEN and CDR2 is SYDVKM. Germline trimming cut 5 bases from V and 8 bases from J; bases unmatched to any gene: 12. The CDR3 sequence is 15 residues long. The chain's CDR3 is CASSLTSLGVYEQFF. As DNA, the CDR3 is TGTGCCAGCAGTCTGACTAGCTTAGGAGTCTATGAGCAGTTCTTC.

This chain's CDR3 is CASSVTGINQPQHF. CDR3 nucleotide sequence: TGTGCCAGCAGCGTGACAGGGATAAATCAGCCCCAGCATTTT. The chain joins TRBV9 to TRBJ1-5; the match to TRBD1 covers 7 bases. Trimming cost V 2 bases and J 4 bases; bases outside gene matches: 3. CDR1 and CDR2 from the germline V gene are SGDLS and YYNGEE. The CDR3 consists of 14 residues.

The chain couples TRBV28 to TRBJ2-7, with D perhaps matching TRBD1 (6 bases). The CDR3 has 13 residues. Trimming removed 6 bases at V and 5 bases at J, with 14 bases between. CDR1 and CDR2 from the germline V gene are MDHEN and SYDVKM. The CDR3 is CASSTHSGDEQYF. For the CDR3, the DNA is TGTGCCAGCAGCACCCATTCAGGGGACGAGCAGTACTTC.

The rearrangement joins TRBV13 to TRBJ1-6; a possible D gene is TRBD1 (6 bases). V lost 5 bases and J lost 9, with 17 bases in between. The CDR3 runs to 15 residues. The germline CDR1 and CDR2 sequences are PRHDT and FYEKMQ (reference sequence). The CDR3 DNA sequence: TGTGCCAGCAGCCAGGGGACACGAGAGAGTTCACCCCTCCACTTT. Translated: CASSQGTRESSPLHF.

CDR3 DNA sequence: TGCGCCAGCAGCTTCGGGACTCCGGGCACAGATACGCAGTATTTT. Its translation: CASSFGTPGTDTQYF. The J gene is TRBJ2-3, the V gene TRBV5-1; a weak D match, TRBD2 (6 bases). Germline-derived CDR1 and CDR2 are SGHRS and YFSETQ. The CDR3 consists of 15 residues. Deletions cut 2 bases from V and 1 base from J, with 11 bases between.

The CDR3 sequence is CASSPGFGETQYF. The CDR3, as DNA: TGCGCCAGCAGCCCTGGTTTCGGAGAGACCCAGTACTTC. The V gene is TRBV5-1, the J gene TRBJ2-5, with D uncertain. The V gene's germline CDR1 is SGHRS and CDR2 YFSETQ. The CDR3 has 13 amino acids. Trimming took off 4 bases at V and 4 bases at J, with 11 bases between the two ends.

The CDR3 here is CASSLQRGLETQYF. The DNA of the CDR3 is TGTGCCAGCAGTTTACAGCGGGGGCTGGAGACCCAGTACTTC. J is TRBJ2-5 and V is TRBV28; 8 bases line up with TRBD2. Germline V gene lookup returns CDR1 MDHEN and CDR2 SYDVKM. CDR3 length: 14 residues. The trim removed 2 bases at V and 5 bases at J, leaving 4 bases unmatched.

This chain connects TRBV5-6 to TRBJ2-5; perhaps TRBD2 as D (5 bases). The J call may be incorrect, as the DNA end agrees better with TRBJ2-7. This CDR3 has 15 amino acids. Germline-derived CDR1 and CDR2 are SGHDT and YYEEEE. CDR3 in DNA: TGTGCCAGCAGTCGGACTGACCTCCCTCATTACGAGCAGTACTTC. The encoded protein is CASSRTDLPHYEQYF.

This clone is labeled as medium-sized. The genes are TRBV28 and TRBJ2-1; 7 bases agree with TRBD1. The germline V gene has CDR1 MDHEN and CDR2 SYDVKM. After removal of 2 bases from V and 3 bases from J, the junction contained 7 bases not matched to a gene. The CDR3 runs to 16 residues. The CDR3 here is CASSLLQGSSYNEQFF. In nucleotides, the CDR3 is TGTGCCAGCAGTTTACTACAGGGGAGTAGCTACAATGAGCAGTTCTTC.

The chain couples TRBV19 to TRBJ1-2; 7 nucleotides align to TRBD1. CDR3 length equals 14 residues. CDR1 and CDR2 from the germline V gene are LNHDA and SQIVND (reference sequence). The trim removed 3 bases at V and 8 bases at J, leaving 9 bases unmatched. CDR3 in amino acids: CASSIDGQASGYTF. DNA for the CDR3: TGTGCCAGTAGTATTGACGGACAGGCGTCGGGCTACACCTTC.

This sequence joins TRBV4-1 and TRBJ2-3; a weak D match, TRBD2 (7 bases). Looked up from germline, CDR1 is MGHRA and CDR2 is YSYEKL. Trimming shortened V by 4 bases and J by 0 bases, and 14 bases separated the two germline ends. CDR3 length: 16 residues. Here the CDR3 DNA reads TGCGCCAGCAGCCTTTCCGGGGGGCAGAGCACAGATACGCAGTATTTT. This gives the protein CASSLSGGQSTDTQYF.

The V and J genes are TRBV10-3 and TRBJ1-1; D gene ambiguous. The V gene lost 6 bases and the J gene lost 5 bases, with 16 bases spanning the gap. Germline values: CDR1 ENHRY, CDR2 SYGVKD. This CDR3 contains 14 residues. CDR3 coding DNA: TGTGCCATCAGGACGGACCTGACGGGGACTGAAGCTTTCTTT. It translates to CAIRTDLTGTEAFF.

This clone qualifies as medium-sized. V usage is TRBV9 and J usage is TRBJ1-4; TRBD1 matches 9 bases. Unmatched junction bases numbered 11, after V lost 4 bases and J lost 7 bases. CDR3 length: 16 amino acids. The germline CDR1 and CDR2 sequences are SGDLS and YYNGEE. Here the CDR3 DNA reads TGTGCCAGCAGCTTCGGAACCGGGACAGGGACTGAAAAACTGTTTTTT. It codes for CASSFGTGTGTEKLFF.

V is TRBV25-1 and J is TRBJ1-3; D gene unclear. Germline V gene sequence: CDR1 MGHDK, CDR2 SYGVNS. V was cut by 1 base and J by 6 bases, with 7 bases left in between. This CDR3 has 13 amino acids. CDR3 sequence (DNA): TGTGCCAGCAGTGAATTTGAAGCAAACACCATATATTTT. Translating it yields CASSEFEANTIYF. The full variable domain, in which reference TRBV25-1 and TRBJ1-3 provide the parts outside the CDR3, is EADIYQTPRYLVIGTGKKITLECSQTMGHDKMYWYQQDPGMELHLIHYSYGVNSTEKGDLSSESTVSRIRTEHFPLTLESARPSHTSQYLCASSEFEANTIYFGEGSWLTVV.

There are a few counts of this clone. The chain uses TRBV5-6 and TRBJ2-7, with no clear D. Germline CDR1 SGHDT, CDR2 YYEEEE. V was cut by 3 bases and J by 3 bases, with 22 bases left in between. The CDR3 covers 17 residues. DNA for the CDR3: TGTGCCAGCAGCTCATCGGTCATCTCGGTCCAGGTCTACGAGCAGTACTTC. It translates to CASSSSVISVQVYEQYF.

The V and J genes are TRBV7-9 and TRBJ2-5; 13 bases are a match to TRBD2. V was clipped by 2 bases and J by 11 bases; unmatched bases: 5. In germline, CDR1 is SEHNR, CDR2 FQNEAQ (reference sequence). This CDR3 contains 14 residues. The CDR3 here is CASSLSGLAGEQYF. In DNA form, the CDR3 reads TGTGCCAGCAGCTTAAGCGGACTAGCGGGAGAGCAGTACTTC.

The CDR3 loop reads CASSILVEGHEQYF. The CDR3 DNA is TGTGCCAGCAGCATACTAGTGGAAGGTCACGAGCAGTACTTC. The chain has TRBV28 and TRBJ2-7; weak D call: TRBD2 (5 bases). With 6 bases removed from V and 5 bases from J, the gap between germline ends came to 17 bases. Germline V gene lookup returns CDR1 MDHEN and CDR2 SYDVKM. This CDR3 spans 14 amino acids.

This sequence joins TRBV5-1 and TRBJ2-5; 10 positions match TRBD2. The CDR3 totals 14 residues. Trimming removed 4 bases from V and 2 bases from J; junction bases left unmatched: 2. CDR1 and CDR2 from the germline V gene are SGHRS and YFSETQ. The CDR3 is CASSQGLAQETQYF. CDR3 nucleotides: TGCGCCAGCAGCCAGGGACTAGCGCAAGAGACCCAGTACTTC.

The V call is TRBV11-3, the J call TRBJ2-2; 9 positions match TRBD1. Germline CDR1 is SGHNT and CDR2 is YENEEA. J gave up 5 bases and V 5 bases, and 9 bases lay outside the gene matches. The CDR3 covers 16 residues. CDR3 DNA: TGTGCCAGCAGCCCACGCTCCGGGACAGGGACCGGGGAGCTGTTTTTT. Encoded protein: CASSPRSGTGTGELFF.